A selection of T cell receptor beta chains follows, all from one sample in a study of blood T cell repertoires in COVID-19. Method: immunoSEQ multiplex PCR; TCRdb's copy keeps in-frame clones and lacks some. The sample consists of some 240,000 clones, under 90% of them appearing once. Material: peripheral blood. These receptors all come from a man aged 55 to 70 who had recovered from COVID-19. Each CDR3 is given with its conserved first and last residue. Fields, in order: CDR3 protein, CDR3 DNA, V gene, J gene, D gene, clone size. D genes are given only for firm matches. Only part of the rows carry a size: once, few, many, or a class if the clone is expanded.

CDR3: CASRFTGGLAGGPTSYNEQFF; DNA: TGTGCAAGTCGCTTTACCGGAGGACTAGCGGGAGGGCCCACCTCCTACAATGAGCAGTTCTTC; V: TRBV12-2; J: TRBJ2-1; D: NA; size: NA
CDR3: CASSVSGGAYNEQFF; DNA: TGTGCCAGCAGTGTTAGCGGGGGGGCCTACAATGAGCAGTTCTTC; V: TRBV6-4; J: TRBJ2-1; D: TRBD2; size: NA
CDR3: CASSLTRSQGAPPSYEQYF; DNA: TGTGCCAGCAGCTTAACTCGGAGTCAGGGGGCGCCTCCCTCCTACGAGCAGTACTTC; V: TRBV7-9; J: TRBJ2-7; D: TRBD1; size: once
CDR3: CASSRREAGNYRGYTF; DNA: TGTGCCAGCAGCCGCCGAGAGGCAGGGAATTATCGTGGCTACACCTTC; V: TRBV5-6; J: TRBJ1-2; D: NA; size: NA
CDR3: CASSVTGQALNYGYTF; DNA: TGTGCCAGCAGCGTAACGGGACAGGCCCTTAACTATGGCTACACCTTC; V: TRBV9; J: TRBJ1-2; D: TRBD1; size: NA
CDR3: CASSPPGMGTDTQYF; DNA: TGTGCCAGCAGCCCCCCTGGCATGGGCACAGATACGCAGTATTTT; V: TRBV7-9; J: TRBJ2-3; D: NA; size: NA
CDR3: CATSDSRQGTDTQYF; DNA: TGTGCCACCAGTGATTCTCGACAGGGAACAGATACGCAGTATTTT; V: TRBV24-1; J: TRBJ2-3; D: TRBD1; size: NA
CDR3: CASRPGQGEAYEQYF; DNA: TGTGCCAGCAGACCGGGACAGGGAGAGGCCTACGAGCAGTACTTC; V: TRBV6-6; J: TRBJ2-7; D: TRBD1; size: NA
CDR3: CATSRGGLGEDIQYF; DNA: TGTGCCACCAGCAGAGGGGGACTAGGAGAGGACATTCAGTACTTC; V: TRBV15; J: TRBJ2-4; D: TRBD2; size: NA
CDR3: CATSRDLGGSGNTIYF; DNA: TGTGCCACCAGCAGAGATCTCGGGGGATCTGGAAACACCATATATTTT; V: TRBV15; J: TRBJ1-3; D: NA; size: NA
CDR3: CAISYDSNYGYTF; DNA: TGTGCCATCAGTTACGACAGCAACTATGGCTACACCTTC; V: TRBV10-3; J: TRBJ1-2; D: NA; size: NA